The 10 T cell receptor beta chains below were found in one sample sequenced in a study of T-cell memory formation after mild COVID-19. One entry per CDR3 protein results from TCRdb running MiXCR on the 5' RACE reads. The profile covers some 280,000 distinct CDR3 sequences, with roughly 15% appearing a single time and approximately 25% taken by the ten largest. Sample: PBMCs or a T cell subset sorted from them (not recorded which). The receptors originated from a man aged 18 to 35 who had mild COVID-19 (a few samples of this study predate the infection). Cell type and time point are not known.

This clonotype was counted only a few times. CDR3 nucleotide sequence: TGTGCCAGCAGTTACTCCTTGGACCGCTACACTGAAGCTTTCTTT. Protein product: CASSYSLDRYTEAFF. The V gene is TRBV6-2 or TRBV6-3, the J gene TRBJ1-1; D remains ambiguous. Trimming shortened V by 0 bases and J by 3 bases, and 11 bases separated the two germline ends. CDR1 is MNHEY, CDR2 SVGEGT, per germline. This CDR3 is 15 amino acids long.

This sequence joins TRBV4-3 and TRBJ2-1, with D tentatively TRBD1 or TRBD2 (6 bases each). Germline V CDR1 and CDR2: LGHNA, YSLEER. This CDR3 comprises 19 residues. Trimming stripped 4 bases from V and 5 bases from J, with 27 bases between. The CDR3, as DNA: TGCGCCAGCAGCCTAAGGGCACAGGGAGGAATAGCCGGGCACAATGAGCAGTTCTTC. Amino acid sequence: CASSLRAQGGIAGHNEQFF.

This chain connects TRBV5-4 to TRBJ2-7; 7 bases align to TRBD1. From germline, CDR1 is SGHNT and CDR2 YYREEE (reference sequence). The V and J ends lost 3 bases and 2 bases, in that order; junction bases with no gene match: 5. The CDR3 is made up of 14 amino acids. CDR3 amino acids: CASSSDRVTYEQYF. The CDR3 DNA follows: TGTGCCAGCAGCTCCGACAGGGTAACCTACGAGCAGTACTTC.

The J gene is TRBJ1-2, the V gene TRBV5-5; no definite D call. Germline V gene data show CDR1 as SGHKS and CDR2 as YYEKEE (reference sequence). The length of the CDR3 is 13 residues. Trimming removed 0 bases from V and 9 bases from J, with 12 bases in between. CDR3 region: CASSLDPLISYTF. The DNA for the CDR3 is TGTGCCAGCAGCTTGGATCCACTTATCAGCTACACCTTC.

The CDR3 reads CASSFRPGQGAGEQYF. CDR3 coding DNA: TGTGCCAGCAGTTTTCGGCCGGGACAGGGAGCGGGCGAGCAGTACTTC. This chain connects TRBV12-3 or TRBV12-4 to TRBJ2-7; 9 bases align to TRBD1. The junction had 12 bases not matched to a gene; V was cut back by 3 bases and J by 6 bases. There are 16 residues in the CDR3.

This clonotype was detected only a few times. The chain links TRBV12-3 or TRBV12-4 to TRBJ1-1; tentatively, D is TRBD1 (6 bases). CDR3 length equals 11 residues. V shed 4 bases and J shed 11 bases, with 11 bases lying between them. The CDR3 DNA follows: TGTGCCAGCAGTTCCTACAGGGCGGCTTTCTTT. It yields the protein CASSSYRAAFF.

In this sample, this clonotype turned up a few times. The CDR3 coding sequence is TGTGCCAGCAGTTTACCTGTACACTGGAACACTGAAGCTTTCTTT. Protein: CASSLPVHWNTEAFF. The V call is TRBV12-3 or TRBV12-4, the J call TRBJ1-1; D ambiguous. The CDR3 is 15 residues long. The V end lost 2 bases, the J end lost 1 base, and 11 bases lay between the germline ends.

The V and J genes are TRBV20-1 and TRBJ1-1; D call uncertain. Germline CDR1 reads DFQATT; CDR2 reads SNEGSKA (reference sequence). The CDR3 contains 14 residues. V was pared by 1 base and J by 2 bases, with 11 bases between. CDR3 amino acids: CSARVGSINTEAFF. The CDR3 DNA sequence: TGCAGTGCTAGAGTAGGGTCGATAAACACTGAAGCTTTCTTT.

CDR3: CSARQDGLSNQPQHF. The CDR3 coding sequence is TGCAGTGCTAGACAGGATGGGTTGAGCAATCAGCCCCAGCATTTT. The rearrangement links TRBV20-1 to TRBJ1-5, with D hard to call. The V end lost 2 bases, the J end lost 1 base, and 12 bases lay between the germline ends. The CDR3 loop spans 15 amino acids. Germline V gene sequence: CDR1 DFQATT, CDR2 SNEGSKA (reference sequence).

V usage is TRBV3-1 and J usage is TRBJ2-1; D remains unclear. This CDR3 spans 12 amino acids. Germline V gene lookup returns CDR1 LGHDT and CDR2 YNNKEL (reference sequence). V was clipped by 0 bases and J by 13 bases, with 10 bases between them. The DNA of the CDR3 is TGTGCCAGCAGCCAAGAGTCGAGACATCAGTTCTTC. Protein product: CASSQESRHQFF.